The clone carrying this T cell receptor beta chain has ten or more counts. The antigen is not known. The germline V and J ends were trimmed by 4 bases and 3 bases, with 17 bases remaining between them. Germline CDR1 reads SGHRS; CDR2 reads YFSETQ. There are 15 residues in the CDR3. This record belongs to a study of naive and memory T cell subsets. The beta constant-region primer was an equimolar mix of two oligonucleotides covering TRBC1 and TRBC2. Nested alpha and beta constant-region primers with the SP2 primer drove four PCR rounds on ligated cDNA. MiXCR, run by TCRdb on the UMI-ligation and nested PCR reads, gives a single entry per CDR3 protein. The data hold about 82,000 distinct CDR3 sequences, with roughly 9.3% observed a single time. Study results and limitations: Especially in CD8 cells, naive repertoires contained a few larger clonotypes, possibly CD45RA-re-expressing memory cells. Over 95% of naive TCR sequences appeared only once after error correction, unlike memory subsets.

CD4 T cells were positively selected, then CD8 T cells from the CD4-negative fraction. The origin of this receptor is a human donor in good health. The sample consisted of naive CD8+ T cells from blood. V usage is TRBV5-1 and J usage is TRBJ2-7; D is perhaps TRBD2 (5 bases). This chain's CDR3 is CASSPSGNKLYEQYF. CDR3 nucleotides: TGCGCCAGCAGCCCCTCCGGGAATAAACTCTACGAGCAGTACTTC.